The clone carrying this T cell receptor beta chain occurred a few times. This entry belongs to a study of T-cell reconstitution after alpha-beta-depleted transplantation in children. Per the germline V gene, CDR1 is LGHNA and CDR2 is YSLEER. The CDR3 contains 14 residues. The trim removed 1 base at V and 4 bases at J, leaving 3 bases unmatched. Unique molecular identifiers were incorporated during preparation of the TCRbeta library. TCRdb reprocessed the PCR reads via MiXCR and lists one record per CDR3 protein. The table lists about 410,000 distinct CDR3 sequences, roughly 22% of them singletons. This chain links TRBV4-3 with TRBJ2-7, with TRBD2 identical over 8 bases. This TCR was sampled from a human donor who donated a stem cell graft to a child with acute myeloid leukemia. The sequences come from PBMCs from the stem cell graft donor, collected from the stem cell graft. CDR3 in amino acids: CASSQGASGYEQYF. As DNA, the CDR3 is TGCGCCAGCAGCCAAGGAGCTAGCGGGTACGAGCAGTACTTC.